This entry features one T cell receptor (beta chain) sequence. Antigen specificity is unknown. The entry originates in a study of cytomegalovirus exposure and HLA in healthy donors. Trimming left V 5 bases short and J 8 bases short, with 13 bases between. Germline V CDR1 and CDR2: SGHTA, FQGNSA. The CDR3 runs 13 residues. Whole-study results and caveats: Per a later analysis, HLA-associated TCR beta chains showed more clonal expansion than other, equally common TCR beta chains.

The study ran its PCR with 60 Vbeta and 13 Jbeta primers. Assay used: immunoSEQ multiplex PCR; TCRdb lists only in-frame clones, some missing. The sample lists 72,000 or so clones; around 78% were seen once. The receptor's source is a man in his late teens or twenties in good health and CMV-seropositive. The sample comprised PBMCs. This chain joins TRBV7-2 and TRBJ1-5; a weak D match, TRBD1 (6 bases). Here the CDR3 DNA reads TGTGCCAGCAGCCAGGGGACAACGAAGCCCCAGCATTTT. Amino acid sequence: CASSQGTTKPQHF.